This TCR beta chain was documented in a study of T cell changes during pregnancy in multiple sclerosis. Sequencing was performed with immunoSEQ multiplex PCR; in TCRdb, only in-frame clones are kept and a portion is missing. The repertoire has tens of thousands of clones, 90% of them found once; the top ten carry more than 2%. Trimming removed 1 base at V and 4 bases at J, with 7 bases between. The germline V gene encodes CDR1 SQVTM and CDR2 ANQGSEA. CDR3 size: 12 residues. This chain joins TRBV29-1 and TRBJ1-1, with no clear D. The source of this sequence is a female donor in good health, enrolled as a control in a pregnancy study. This sample comprised peripheral blood, obtained in the first trimester of pregnancy. The DNA of the CDR3 is TGCAGCGTTGAAGCGGGGAGCACTGAAGCTTTCTTT. This gives the protein CSVEAGSTEAFF.